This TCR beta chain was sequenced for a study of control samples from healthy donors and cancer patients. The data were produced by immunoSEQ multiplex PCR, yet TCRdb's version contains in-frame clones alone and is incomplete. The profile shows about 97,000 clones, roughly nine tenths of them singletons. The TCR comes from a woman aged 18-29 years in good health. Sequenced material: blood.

The CDR3 DNA reads TGTGCCACTTCGGGGACTATCGGCGAGACCCAGTACTTC. This codes for CATSGTIGETQYF. The V call is TRBV7-9, the J call TRBJ2-5; 7 nucleotides match TRBD2. The CDR3 is made up of 13 amino acids. Germline values: CDR1 SEHNR, CDR2 FQNEAQ (reference sequence). Trimming took 10 bases from V and 5 from J; bases not matched to a gene: 10.